The T cell receptor beta chain under discussion was sequenced for a study of tumor and adjacent non-tumor tissue in lung cancer. Whole-study findings and limits: In normal lung, the top 100 clones were significantly more dominant than in tumor.

No cell sorting was done before RNA was extracted from the tissue. A modified ARM-PCR protocol with three rounds of nested PCR amplified TCRbeta. TCRdb recomputed calls from the multiplex PCR reads with MiXCR, one row per CDR3 protein. This table has 70,000 or so distinct CDR3 sequences, just under 60% appearing once. CDR1 and CDR2 (germline): SGHAT, FQDESV (reference sequence). Deletions cut 8 bases from V and 7 bases from J, with 18 bases between. The CDR3 loop spans 14 amino acids. A word on this clonotype: As yet, its antigen is unknown.

This chain links TRBV11-1 with TRBJ2-1, with D possibly TRBD1 on 6 matching bases. The specimen sequenced was lung tumor tissue. This TCR derives from a man between 50 and 59 years old with non-small cell lung cancer. CDR3: CASGLERTDNEQFF. CDR3 nucleotide sequence: TGTGCCAGCGGCCTAGAACGGACAGATAATGAGCAGTTCTTC. Full variable domain (rest looked up from reference TRBV11-1 and TRBJ2-1): EAEVAQSPRYKITEKSQAVAFWCDPISGHATLYWYRQILGQGPELLVQFQDESVVDDSQLPKDRFSAERLKGVDSTLKIQPAELGDSAMYLCASGLERTDNEQFFGPGTRLTVL.